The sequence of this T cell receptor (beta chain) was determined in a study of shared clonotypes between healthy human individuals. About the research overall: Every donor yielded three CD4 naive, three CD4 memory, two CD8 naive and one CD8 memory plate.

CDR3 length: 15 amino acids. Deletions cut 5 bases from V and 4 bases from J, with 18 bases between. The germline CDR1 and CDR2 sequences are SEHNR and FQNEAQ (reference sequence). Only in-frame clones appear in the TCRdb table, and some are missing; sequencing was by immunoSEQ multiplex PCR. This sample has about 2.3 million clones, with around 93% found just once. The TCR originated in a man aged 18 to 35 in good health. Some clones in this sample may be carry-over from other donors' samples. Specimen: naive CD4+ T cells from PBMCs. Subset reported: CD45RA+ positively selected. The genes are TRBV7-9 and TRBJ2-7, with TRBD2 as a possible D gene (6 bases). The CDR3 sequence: CASSLSRESPYEQYF. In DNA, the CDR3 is TGTGCCAGCAGCCTGTCACGGGAGTCACCTTACGAGCAGTACTTC.